The clone carrying this TCR beta chain was counted a few times. What it binds is unknown. This entry comes from a study of cytomegalovirus exposure and HLA in healthy donors. Study results and limitations: The study listed approximately 170 cytomegalovirus-associated TCR beta chains. A few chains tied to CMV proved CMV antigen-specific in vitro. In a later analysis, HLA-associated beta chains showed higher expansion and lower generation probabilities than comparable chains.

PCR was performed using 60 Vbeta and 13 Jbeta primers. Data came from immunoSEQ multiplex PCR; TCRdb stores just in-frame clones and leaves some out. The table shows 150,000 to 200,000 clones, with 80% to 85% occurring only once. Sequencing was performed on PBMCs. The sequence was obtained from a woman between 18 and 29 years old in good health and CMV-seropositive.

The CDR3 here is CASSPRGTAYNEQFF. The DNA of the CDR3 is TGTGCCAGCAGCCCCCGCGGCACCGCCTACAATGAGCAGTTCTTC. This chain connects TRBV5-8 to TRBJ2-1; D is undetermined. V was clipped by 4 bases and J by 2 bases, with 13 bases between them. The germline V gene encodes CDR1 SGHTS and CDR2 YDEGEE. This CDR3 is built from 15 residues.